These 30 T cell receptor beta chains share one sample of origin, sequenced in a study of blood T cell repertoires in COVID-19. Method: immunoSEQ multiplex PCR; TCRdb's copy keeps in-frame clones and lacks some. This sample yields about 76,000 clones, of which around 90% are seen a single time; approximately 5.3% belongs to the top ten. Sequencing used peripheral blood. The source of these receptors is a human donor in a cohort sampled during active COVID-19.

J is TRBJ2-2 and V is TRBV4-3; 8 positions match TRBD2. The ends lost 6 bases at V and 6 bases at J; junction bases unmatched: 6. The CDR3 is 14 residues long. The germline V gene has CDR1 LGHNA and CDR2 YSLEER. In DNA, the CDR3 is TGCGCCAGCAGAAGCGGGGGCCGGGCCGGGGAGCTGTTTTTT. Protein product: CASRSGGRAGELFF.

This CDR3 is CASSQGRSNYEQYF. The CDR3 nucleotides are TGCGCCAGCAGCCAAGGGAGGTCCAACTACGAGCAGTACTTC. The chain is built from TRBV5-1 and TRBJ2-7, with a weak D call TRBD2 (6 bases). The CDR3 runs to 14 residues. The V gene lost 4 bases and the J gene lost 3 bases, with 14 bases spanning the gap. Germline loops: CDR1 SGHRS, CDR2 YFSETQ.

The gene calls are TRBV6-5 and TRBJ2-1; no clear D gene. The CDR3 contains 14 residues. Trimming took off 6 bases at V and 6 bases at J, with 15 bases between the two ends. CDR1 is MNHEY and CDR2 is SVGAGI in the germline V gene. DNA of the CDR3: TGTGCCAGCAGCTCCCCGAGTCCCACCAATGAGCAGTTCTTC. It codes for CASSSPSPTNEQFF.

This chain joins TRBV7-3 and TRBJ2-3; TRBD2 might be the D (6 bases). V lost 2 bases, J lost 6 bases, and 12 bases lay in between. The germline V gene has CDR1 SGHTA and CDR2 FQGTGA. This CDR3 spans 14 amino acids. CDR3 nucleotide sequence: TGTGCCAGCAGCTTAGGGCTAGCGTTCGATACGCAGTATTTT. This codes for CASSLGLAFDTQYF.

V is TRBV21-1 and J is TRBJ1-5; the listed D gene, TRBD1, was not tested against the DNA. TRBV21-1 is classified as a pseudogene. This CDR3 spans 16 amino acids. DNA of the CDR3: TGTGCCAGCAGACCTACGACCGGGACAGGGAAACAGCCCCAGCATTTT. This codes for CASRPTTGTGKQPQHF.

This clone was observed a few times. CDR3 nucleotides: TGCGCCAGCAGCCAAGAACGCGGCAGGGACTATGGCTACACCTTC. Protein: CASSQERGRDYGYTF. This chain connects TRBV4-3 to TRBJ1-2, with TRBD1 as a possible D gene (5 bases). Germline V CDR1 and CDR2: LGHNA, YSLEER. Trimming took 0 bases from V and 3 from J, leaving 11 bases between them. This CDR3 is built from 15 residues.

This clone was seen only once. V and J are TRBV4-1 and TRBJ1-1; D not certain. Per germline, CDR1 MGHRA and CDR2 YSYEKL. This CDR3 has 14 residues. V shed 1 base and J shed 7 bases, with 13 bases lying between them. CDR3: CASSQAHPLSEAFF. The CDR3 nucleotides are TGCGCCAGCAGCCAAGCTCACCCATTGAGTGAAGCTTTCTTT.

This chain connects TRBV2 to TRBJ2-3; 10 bases agree with TRBD2. The CDR3 sequence is 15 residues long. Trimming cost V 7 bases and J 6 bases; bases outside gene matches: 10. Germline CDR1 reads SNHLY; CDR2 reads FYNNEI. The CDR3 DNA follows: TGTGCCAGCAAGGGAGCGGGGGGGCCTAAGGATACGCAGTATTTT. This codes for CASKGAGGPKDTQYF.

This clone has only one observation. This sequence joins TRBV6-6 and TRBJ1-4; 7 nucleotides agree with TRBD1. With 7 bases clipped from V and 8 bases from J, the junction kept 10 bases outside the gene matches. Germline CDR1 MNHNY, CDR2 SVGAGI (reference sequence). The CDR3 loop spans 14 amino acids. CDR3 loop: CASKRTGEWEKLFF. Here the CDR3 DNA reads TGTGCCAGCAAGCGAACAGGGGAATGGGAAAAACTGTTTTTT.

The rearrangement joins TRBV30 to TRBJ2-3; D may be TRBD1 (5 bases). Deletions cut 0 bases from V and 0 bases from J, with 10 bases between. The V gene's germline CDR1 is GTSNPN and CDR2 SVGIG (reference sequence). This CDR3 comprises 15 residues. The CDR3 reads CAWSVWGLSTDTQYF. The CDR3 DNA follows: TGTGCCTGGAGTGTATGGGGCCTTAGCACAGATACGCAGTATTTT.

The J gene is TRBJ1-2, the V gene TRBV25-1; the match to TRBD1 covers 7 bases. J lost 8 bases, V lost 4 bases, and 7 bases had no gene match. This CDR3 spans 13 amino acids. The germline CDR1 and CDR2 sequences are MGHDK and SYGVNS. The CDR3 nucleotides read TGTGCCAGCAGTGTGACAGGGCCGGGGGGCTACACCTTC. Translating gives CASSVTGPGGYTF.

The chain recombines TRBV7-2 with TRBJ2-3, with 13 bases matching TRBD2. The CDR3 consists of 16 residues. V lost 5 bases to trimming and J lost 8 bases; unmatched junction nucleotides: 10. In germline, CDR1 is SGHTA, CDR2 FQGNSA. The CDR3 reads CASSQLAGGHRGTQYF. The CDR3 coding sequence is TGTGCCAGCAGCCAACTAGCGGGGGGGCACCGAGGTACGCAGTATTTT.

The chain is built from TRBV10-3 and TRBJ1-2; D might be TRBD1 (5 bases). The CDR3 loop spans 15 amino acids. Germline CDR1 and CDR2: ENHRY and SYGVKD. Trimming took off 8 bases at V and 3 bases at J, with 19 bases between the two ends. The CDR3: CAISPLGPADYGYTF. CDR3 DNA sequence: TGTGCCATCTCACCCCTGGGGCCGGCGGACTATGGCTACACCTTC.

V is TRBV6-5 and J is TRBJ2-7; TRBD2 agrees at 13 bases. With 4 bases clipped from V and 6 bases from J, the junction kept 9 bases outside the gene matches. CDR1 and CDR2 (germline): MNHEY, SVGAGI. CDR3 length equals 16 residues. The CDR3 region is CASSSPSGTSGVEQYF. CDR3 nucleotide sequence: TGTGCCAGCAGTTCGCCCTCCGGGACTAGCGGGGTCGAGCAGTACTTC.

The rearrangement links TRBV7-9 to TRBJ1-2, with 9 bases identical to TRBD1. This CDR3 is built from 14 residues. Trimming took 5 bases from V and 6 from J; bases not matched to a gene: 7. Germline V gives CDR1 SEHNR, CDR2 FQNEAQ (reference sequence). Written as DNA, the CDR3 is TGTGCCAGCAGCACACAGGGGGCGTTGGATGGCTACACCTTC. This codes for CASSTQGALDGYTF.

The chain couples TRBV25-1 to TRBJ1-2; no reliable D call. The CDR3 covers 14 residues. With 2 bases removed from V and 2 bases from J, the gap between germline ends came to 9 bases. Germline V lookup: CDR1 MGHDK, CDR2 SYGVNS. The CDR3 sequence: CASSEAGHNYGYTF. The CDR3 DNA is TGTGCCAGCAGTGAAGCTGGGCACAACTATGGCTACACCTTC.

The V and J genes are TRBV14 and TRBJ2-3; tentatively, D is TRBD1 (6 bases). V lost 2 bases to trimming and J lost 3 bases, with 12 bases between them. Germline V gene lookup returns CDR1 SGHDN and CDR2 FVKESK. The CDR3 runs 15 residues. CDR3 nucleotides: TGTGCCAGCAGCCAAAGGGGGACGGCGACAGATACGCAGTATTTT. Its translation is CASSQRGTATDTQYF.

The chain recombines TRBV29-1 with TRBJ1-1; 8 nucleotides agree with TRBD1. Looked up from germline, CDR1 is SQVTM and CDR2 is ANQGSEA. V lost 7 bases to trimming and J lost 0 bases; unmatched junction nucleotides: 1. The length of the CDR3 is 12 residues. The CDR3 sequence is CSGQGMNTEAFF. CDR3 nucleotide sequence: TGCAGCGGACAGGGGATGAACACTGAAGCTTTCTTT.

The gene calls are TRBV19 and TRBJ2-1; TRBD2 matches at 8 bases. Germline V gene lookup returns CDR1 LNHDA and CDR2 SQIVND (reference sequence). The CDR3 has 15 residues. The J segment lost 5 bases and the V segment lost 7 bases, leaving 10 bases of the junction unmatched. The CDR3 DNA is TGTGCCAGTACTCCTCGGCGGGGGGACAACAATGAGCAGTTCTTC. Amino acid sequence: CASTPRRGDNNEQFF. Full variable domain (missing parts from reference TRBV19 and TRBJ2-1): DGGITQSPKYLFRKEGQNVTLSCEQNLNHDAMYWYRQDPGQGLRLIYYSQIVNDFQKGDIAEGYSVSREKKESFPLTVTSAQKNPTAFYLCASTPRRGDNNEQFFGPGTRLTVL.

This clone was counted at least ten times. The chain employs TRBV19 and TRBJ2-7, with 9 bases fitting TRBD1. After removal of 6 bases from V and 4 bases from J, the junction contained 10 bases not matched to a gene. Germline CDR1 LNHDA, CDR2 SQIVND (reference sequence). The CDR3 extends over 15 amino acids. CDR3 loop: CASRQTGGAEYEQYF. DNA of the CDR3: TGTGCCAGTAGGCAGACAGGGGGTGCGGAGTACGAGCAGTACTTC.

This clone was picked up one time. The rearrangement joins TRBV7-2 to TRBJ2-1, with 15 nucleotides matching TRBD2. Looked up from germline, CDR1 is SGHTA and CDR2 is FQGNSA. Trimming removed 4 bases from V and 2 bases from J; junction bases left unmatched: 0. The CDR3 totals 16 residues. The CDR3 sequence: CASSWTSGGAYNEQFF. For the CDR3, the DNA is TGTGCCAGCAGCTGGACTAGCGGGGGGGCCTACAATGAGCAGTTCTTC.

V gene TRBV6-5 combines with J gene TRBJ1-6; D gene ambiguous. V lost 1 base and J 7 bases, leaving 11 bases between the germline ends. This CDR3 is 15 amino acids long. CDR1 is MNHEY and CDR2 is SVGAGI in the germline V gene. In DNA, the CDR3 is TGTGCCAGCAGTTACTTCGACGGGGAGAATTCACCCCTCCACTTT. Amino acid sequence: CASSYFDGENSPLHF.

The chain couples TRBV10-3 to TRBJ2-1; the D gene is possibly TRBD2 (6 bases). The V end lost 11 bases, the J end lost 7 bases, and 24 bases lay between the germline ends. CDR3 size: 15 residues. Germline CDR1 ENHRY, CDR2 SYGVKD. The DNA of the CDR3 is TGTGCCGCCTCACCCTATAGCGGCGGCAGGAATGAGCAGTTCTTC. It yields the protein CAASPYSGGRNEQFF.

The J gene is TRBJ2-7, the V gene TRBV5-6, with TRBD1 matching over 8 bases. CDR1 and CDR2 (germline): SGHDT, YYEEEE. The CDR3 is made up of 14 amino acids. Losses at the gene ends were 4 bases for V and 2 bases for J; bases not matched to a gene: 5. The CDR3 reads CASSLGTGTYEQYF. The CDR3 coding sequence is TGTGCCAGCAGCCTTGGGACAGGAACCTACGAGCAGTACTTC. Full variable domain (outside the CDR3, taken from reference TRBV5-6 and TRBJ2-7): DAGVTQSPTHLIKTRGQQVTLRCSPKSGHDTVSWYQQALGQGPQFIFQYYEEEERQRGNFPDRFSGHQFPNYSSELNVNALLLGDSALYLCASSLGTGTYEQYFGPGTRLTVT.

This sequence joins TRBV7-9 and TRBJ2-1; weak D call: TRBD1 (6 bases). V was clipped by 8 bases and J by 4 bases, with 15 bases between them. This CDR3 has 14 amino acids. Germline values: CDR1 SEHNR, CDR2 FQNEAQ (reference sequence). CDR3 coding DNA: TGTGCCAGCGGGCAGGGGTTGAGTTACAATGAGCAGTTCTTC. It yields the protein CASGQGLSYNEQFF.

The chain couples TRBV5-4 to TRBJ2-7; TRBD1 matches 9 bases. Trimming took 3 bases from V and 6 from J; bases not matched to a gene: 4. Per the germline V gene, CDR1 is SGHNT and CDR2 is YYREEE (reference sequence). This CDR3 has 13 residues. The CDR3 coding sequence is TGTGCCAGCAGCTGGGACAGGGTAAGCGAGCAGTACTTC. It translates to CASSWDRVSEQYF.

The V call is TRBV7-9, the J call TRBJ2-5; D may be TRBD2 (5 bases). Germline V CDR1 and CDR2: SEHNR, FQNEAQ (reference sequence). Between the trimmed V and J ends, which lost 3 bases and 2 bases, there was a span of 7 bases. The CDR3 consists of 13 residues. The CDR3, as DNA: TGTGCCAGCAGCTTCGGGGTTCAAGAGACCCAGTACTTC. This translates into CASSFGVQETQYF. The variable domain in full, completed from reference TRBV7-9 and TRBJ2-5, reads DTGVSQNPRHKITKRGQNVTFRCDPISEHNRLYWYRQTLGQGPEFLTYFQNEAQLEKSRLLSDRFSAERPKGSFSTLEIQRTEQGDSAMYLCASSFGVQETQYFGPGTRLLVL.

This clone was observed a few times. The chain links TRBV12-3 or TRBV12-4 to TRBJ1-2, with D possibly TRBD1 on 6 matching bases. The CDR3 loop spans 13 amino acids. Deletions cut 1 base from V and 9 bases from J, with 12 bases between. The CDR3: CASSLVGAARYTF. The DNA for the CDR3 is TGTGCCAGCAGTTTAGTGGGGGCAGCTCGCTACACCTTC.

This chain connects TRBV10-2 to TRBJ1-5, with a possible D match to TRBD1 (6 bases). The CDR3 totals 12 residues. Per germline, CDR1 WSHSY and CDR2 SAAADI. The V and J ends lost 6 bases and 7 bases respectively, with 10 bases between them. The DNA for the CDR3 is TGCGCCAGCAGCGACAGGCGCCAGCCCCAGCATTTT. The encoded protein is CASSDRRQPQHF.

The J gene is TRBJ1-2, the V gene TRBV12-1; the table's TRBD1 call for D was not verified on the DNA. TRBV12-1 is a listed pseudogene. The CDR3 runs to 15 residues. The CDR3 region has the DNA TGTGCCAGCAGCCCCGGGGACAGCGCCATCTATGGCTACACCTTC. It codes for CASSPGDSAIYGYTF.